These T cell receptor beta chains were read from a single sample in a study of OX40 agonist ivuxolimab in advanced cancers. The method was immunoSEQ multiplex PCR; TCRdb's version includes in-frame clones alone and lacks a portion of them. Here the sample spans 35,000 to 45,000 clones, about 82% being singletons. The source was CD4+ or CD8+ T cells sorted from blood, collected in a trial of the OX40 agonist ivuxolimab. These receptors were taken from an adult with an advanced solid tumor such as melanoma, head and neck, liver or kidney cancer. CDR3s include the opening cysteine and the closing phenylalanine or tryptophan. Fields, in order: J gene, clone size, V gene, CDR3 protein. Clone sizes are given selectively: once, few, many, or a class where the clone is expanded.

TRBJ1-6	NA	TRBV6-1	CASTAAREINSPLHF
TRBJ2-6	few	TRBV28	CASSLWDSSGANVLTF
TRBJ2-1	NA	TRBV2	CASSERGTSHEQFF
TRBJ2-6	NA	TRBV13	CASTGWGSGANVLTF
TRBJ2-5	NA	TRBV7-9	CASSFISGRDILGETQYF
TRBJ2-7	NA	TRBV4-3	CASSGQLLTIPGLGEYEQYF
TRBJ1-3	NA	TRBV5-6	CASSLVFRSGNTIYF
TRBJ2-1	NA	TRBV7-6	CASSPRTMSNEQFF
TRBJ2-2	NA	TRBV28	CASSSYLGELFF
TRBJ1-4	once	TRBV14	CASSQEIWEKLFF
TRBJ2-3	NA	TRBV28	CASSLVPTGTDTQYF
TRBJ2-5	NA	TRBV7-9	CASSHSSVQETQYF
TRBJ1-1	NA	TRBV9	CASSVADLNTEAFF
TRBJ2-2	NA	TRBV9	CASSVDPGELFF
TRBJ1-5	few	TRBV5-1	CASSFGGQSNQPQHF
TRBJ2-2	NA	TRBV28	CTSSVQGGSNTGELFF
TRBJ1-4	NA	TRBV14	CASSQVGPTNEKLFF
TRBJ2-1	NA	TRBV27	CASSPLAGGSSEQFF
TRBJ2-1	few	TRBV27	CASSSVPRLAIHEQFF
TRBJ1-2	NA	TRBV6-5	CASSYGTSTYGYTF
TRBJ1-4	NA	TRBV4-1	CASSPTGSEKLFF
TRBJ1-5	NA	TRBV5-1	CASSWDSLDQPQHF
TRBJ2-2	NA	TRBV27	CASTTGTTNTGELFF
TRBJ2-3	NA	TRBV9	CASSSSTDTQYF
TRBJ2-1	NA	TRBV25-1	CASSDPLRQGYYNEQFF
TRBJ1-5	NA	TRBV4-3	CASSQDLGLGDQPQHF
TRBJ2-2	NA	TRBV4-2	CASSQIPGELFF
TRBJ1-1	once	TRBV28	CASSFPGGNTEAFF
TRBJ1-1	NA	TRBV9	CASSGGTEAFF
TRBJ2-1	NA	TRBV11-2	CASSFSAGSNEQFF
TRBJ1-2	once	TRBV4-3	CASSQGQTWDYGYTF
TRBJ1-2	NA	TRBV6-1	CASSEALKGYTF
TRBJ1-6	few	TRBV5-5	CASSLAAGGYDSPLHF
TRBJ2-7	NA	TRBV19	CASSPRGSSYEQYF
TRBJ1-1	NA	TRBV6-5	CASIWAGGDSIEAFF
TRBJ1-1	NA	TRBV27	CASSWGGTEAFF
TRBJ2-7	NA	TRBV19	CASSMGQGLYEQYF
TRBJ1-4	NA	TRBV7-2	CASSLAGQSREKLFF
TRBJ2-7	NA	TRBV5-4	CASSHTGISSYEQYF
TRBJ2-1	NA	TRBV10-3	CAIQESRDEQFF
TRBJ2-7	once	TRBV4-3	CASSQDARGSYEQYF
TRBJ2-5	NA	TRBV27	CASTRVAGAPRETQYF
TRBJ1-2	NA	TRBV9	CASSVGDGNYGYTF
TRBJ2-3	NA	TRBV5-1	CASSRGTGIDTQYF
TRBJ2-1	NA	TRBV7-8	CASSTGGGEQFF
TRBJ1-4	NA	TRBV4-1	CASSQNTGTIEKLFF
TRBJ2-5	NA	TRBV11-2	CASTIQGTQYF
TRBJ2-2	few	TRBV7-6	CASSLDRGTTNTGELFF
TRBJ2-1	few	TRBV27	CASSRTGEQFF
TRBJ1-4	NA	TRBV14	CASSQETGANEKLFF
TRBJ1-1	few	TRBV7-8	CASSLAGGHREWNTEAFF
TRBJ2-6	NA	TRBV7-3	CASSLTGGANVLTF
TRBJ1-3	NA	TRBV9	CASSVGSTGDLSGNTIYF
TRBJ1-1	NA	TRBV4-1	CASSPIFLNTEAFF